A selection of T cell receptor beta chains follows, all from one sample in a study of cytomegalovirus exposure and HLA in healthy donors. Method: immunoSEQ multiplex PCR; TCRdb's copy keeps in-frame clones and lacks some. The data hold about 170,000 clones, with around 62% observed a single time. The material sequenced was PBMCs. The origin of the receptors is a man aged 40-49 years in good health and CMV-seronegative. The conserved cysteine and the conserved F or W are not part of the CDR3 here. A D gene is named only where the DNA matches it firmly.

v_gene	j_gene	d_gene	CDR3aa
TRBV19	TRBJ1-4	NA	ASSFSTTVEKLF
TRBV7-9	TRBJ1-6	NA	ASSYEEGYNSPLH
TRBV9	TRBJ2-7	NA	ASSTWGDEQY
TRBV19	TRBJ2-1	TRBD2	ASSIGTSGRGEQF
TRBV7-2	TRBJ2-3	TRBD2	ASSSSGVNTDTQY
TRBV4-1	NA	TRBD1	ASSQGLTGYEQY
TRBV6-6	TRBJ1-1	NA	AASPTEGTEAF
TRBV19	TRBJ2-1	TRBD2	ASSILAGANNEQF
TRBV5-1	TRBJ2-1	TRBD1	ASSGDRASHNEQF
TRBV5-6	TRBJ2-1	TRBD1	ASSQYGQVAGNEQF
TRBV9	TRBJ2-1	NA	ASSVGGEQF
TRBV12-5	NA	TRBD1	ASGLLPRTGSYEQY
TRBV11-2	TRBJ2-3	TRBD1	ASSSGQASTDTQY
TRBV5-8	TRBJ2-2	TRBD1	ASSLGRTGSNTGELF
TRBV18	TRBJ2-1	NA	ASSPPTSSRRFYGDNEQF
TRBV5-1	TRBJ1-2	NA	ASSLGGNQHGYT
TRBV19	TRBJ2-1	TRBD1	ATSRGSSSYNEQF
TRBV19	TRBJ2-5	TRBD2	ASSPGLAAQETQY
TRBV9	TRBJ2-5	NA	ASNKGGVQETQY
TRBV5-1	TRBJ1-6	TRBD1	ASSLDRANSPLH
TRBV11-2	TRBJ1-1	TRBD1	ASSTRTGSNTEAF
TRBV2	TRBJ2-7	NA	ASIQGGPGGEQY
TRBV5-4	TRBJ2-5	NA	ASSSGRTVQETQY
TRBV7-7	TRBJ2-7	NA	ASSLDQGGEQY
TRBV28	TRBJ1-5	NA	ASSLNGQPQH
TRBV30	TRBJ1-5	TRBD1	AWSALQGDQPQH
TRBV29-1	TRBJ2-1	NA	SVDGRRRSEQF